Listed here is a single T cell receptor (beta chain). The sample comes from a study of sequential checkpoint blockade in melanoma. Turning to the study itself: Both treatment sequences were followed by maintenance nivolumab.

As to treatment: randomized to nivolumab then ipilimumab (arm A) or the reverse (arm B). From thawed PBMCs, live CD3+CD8+ cells negative for CD19 and CD56 were sorted. Germline lookup yields CDR1 SGHTA and CDR2 FQGTGA. V lost 2 bases and J lost 7; bases outside the gene matches: 6. The CDR3 is 15 residues long. Using immunoSEQ multiplex PCR, the repertoire was profiled, and TCRdb retains in-frame clones only, with some absent. In the table there are about 40,000 clones, 70% to 90% of which are singletons. The sample in question was CD8+ T cells sorted from blood (inferred from file names), obtained from a patient given nivolumab and ipilimumab in sequence. This rearrangement joins TRBV7-3 to TRBJ2-1, with 9 bases matching TRBD2. The receptor was isolated from a human donor with melanoma. The CDR3 coding sequence is TGTGCCAGCAGCTTATCGGTAGCGGGAGTTAATGAGCAGTTCTTC. Its protein product is CASSLSVAGVNEQFF. Full variable domain (remainder filled in from reference TRBV7-3 and TRBJ2-1): GAGVSQTPSNKVTEKGKYVELRCDPISGHTALYWYRQSLGQGPEFLIYFQGTGAADDSGLPNDRFFAVRPEGSVSTLKIQRTERGDSAVYLCASSLSVAGVNEQFFGPGTRLTVL.